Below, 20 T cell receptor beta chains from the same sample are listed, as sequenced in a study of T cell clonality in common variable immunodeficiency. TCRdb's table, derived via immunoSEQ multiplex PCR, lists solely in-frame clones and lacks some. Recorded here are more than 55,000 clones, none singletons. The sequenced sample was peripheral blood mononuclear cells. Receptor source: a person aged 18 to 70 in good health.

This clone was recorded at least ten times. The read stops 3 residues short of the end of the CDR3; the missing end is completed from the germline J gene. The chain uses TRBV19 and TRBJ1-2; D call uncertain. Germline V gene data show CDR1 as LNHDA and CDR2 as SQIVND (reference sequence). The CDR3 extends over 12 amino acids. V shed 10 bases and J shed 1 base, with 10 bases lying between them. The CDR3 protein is CATQLYNYGYTF. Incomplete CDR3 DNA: TGTGCCACCCAACTTTATAACTATGGC. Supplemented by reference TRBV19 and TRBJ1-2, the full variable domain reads DGGITQSPKYLFRKEGQNVTLSCEQNLNHDAMYWYRQDPGQGLRLIYYSQIVNDFQKGDIAEGYSVSREKKESFPLTVTSAQKNPTAFYLCATQLYNYGYTFGSGTRLTVV.

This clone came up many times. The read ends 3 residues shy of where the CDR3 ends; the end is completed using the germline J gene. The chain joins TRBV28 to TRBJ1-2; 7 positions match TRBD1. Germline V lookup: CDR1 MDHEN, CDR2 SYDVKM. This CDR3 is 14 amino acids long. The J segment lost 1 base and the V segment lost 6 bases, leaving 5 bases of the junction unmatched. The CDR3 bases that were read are TGTGCCAGCAGCACCAGGGACAGTAACTATGGC. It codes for CASSTRDSNYG. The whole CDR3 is CASSTRDSNYGYTF.

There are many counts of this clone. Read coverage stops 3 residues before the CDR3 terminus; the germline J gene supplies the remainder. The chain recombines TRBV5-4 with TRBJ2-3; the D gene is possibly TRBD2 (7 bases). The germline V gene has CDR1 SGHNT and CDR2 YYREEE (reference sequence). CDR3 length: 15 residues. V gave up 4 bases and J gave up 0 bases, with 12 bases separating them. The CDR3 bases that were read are TGTGCCAGCAGCGGGGGGGCCGCGAGCACAGATACG. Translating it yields CASSGGAASTDT. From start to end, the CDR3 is CASSGGAASTDTQYF.

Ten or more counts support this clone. CDR3: CASSYEHEAFF. Partial CDR3 DNA: TGTGCCAGCAGTTATGAGCATGAA. The V gene is TRBV6-2 or TRBV6-3, the J gene TRBJ1-1; D ambiguous. The observed sequence ends 3 residues before the CDR3 terminus, with the missing tail filled in from the germline J gene. V was clipped by 3 bases and J by 7 bases, with 6 bases between them. This CDR3 spans 11 amino acids. CDR1 is MNHEY, CDR2 SVGEGT, per germline.

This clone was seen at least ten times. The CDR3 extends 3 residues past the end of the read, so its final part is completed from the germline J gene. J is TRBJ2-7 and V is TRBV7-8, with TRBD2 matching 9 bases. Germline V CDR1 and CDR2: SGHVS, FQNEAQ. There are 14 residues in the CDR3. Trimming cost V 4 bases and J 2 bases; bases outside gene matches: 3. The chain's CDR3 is CASSSRLAAYEQYF. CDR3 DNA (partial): TGTGCCAGCAGCTCCCGACTAGCGGCCTACGAG.

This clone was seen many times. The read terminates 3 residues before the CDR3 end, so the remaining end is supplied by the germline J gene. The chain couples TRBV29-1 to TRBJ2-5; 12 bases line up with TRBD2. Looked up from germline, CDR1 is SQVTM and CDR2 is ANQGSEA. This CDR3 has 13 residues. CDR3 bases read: TGCACGGGGGGGGGACTAGCGGGAGAGACC. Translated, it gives CTGGGLAGET. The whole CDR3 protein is CTGGGLAGETQYF.

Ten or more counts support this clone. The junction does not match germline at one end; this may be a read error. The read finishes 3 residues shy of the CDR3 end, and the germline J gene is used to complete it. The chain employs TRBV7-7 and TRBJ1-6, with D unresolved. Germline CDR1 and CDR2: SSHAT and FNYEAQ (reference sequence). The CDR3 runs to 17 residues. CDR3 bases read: TGTGCTAGCAGCTTAGGAGAAACGGAGGGCCCAAATTCACCC. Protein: CASSLGETEGPNSP. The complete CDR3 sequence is CASSLGETEGPNSPLHF.

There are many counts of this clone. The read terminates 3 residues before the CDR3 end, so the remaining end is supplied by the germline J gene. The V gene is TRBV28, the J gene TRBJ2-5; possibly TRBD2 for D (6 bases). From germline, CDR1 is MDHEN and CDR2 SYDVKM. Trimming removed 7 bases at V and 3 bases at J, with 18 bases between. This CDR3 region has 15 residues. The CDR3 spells CASNYRQTREETQYF. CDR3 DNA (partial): TGTGCCAGCAATTACCGACAGACTAGGGAAGAGACC. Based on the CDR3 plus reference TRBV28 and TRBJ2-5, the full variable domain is DVKVTQSSRYLVKRTGEKVFLECVQDMDHENMFWYRQDPGLGLRLIYFSYDVKMKEKGDIPEGYSVSREKKERFSLILESASTNQTSMYLCASNYRQTREETQYFGPGTRLLVL.

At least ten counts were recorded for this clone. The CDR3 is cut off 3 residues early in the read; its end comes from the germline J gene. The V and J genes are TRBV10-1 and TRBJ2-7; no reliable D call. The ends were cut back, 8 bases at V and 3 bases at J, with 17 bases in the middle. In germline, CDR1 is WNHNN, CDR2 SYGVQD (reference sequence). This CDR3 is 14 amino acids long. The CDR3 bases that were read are TGCGCCAGCGTTGGTAGACAAGCCCTCTACGAG. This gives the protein CASVGRQALYE. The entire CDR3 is CASVGRQALYEQYF.

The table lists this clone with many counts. CDR3 sequence: CASSFSGELTYEQYF. The sequenced CDR3 bases are TGTGCCAGCAGTTTTAGCGGCGAACTTACCTACGAG. J is TRBJ2-7 and V is TRBV28; D may be TRBD2 (6 bases). Read coverage stops 3 residues before the CDR3 terminus; the germline J gene supplies the remainder. The germline V and J ends were trimmed by 3 bases and 2 bases, with 14 bases remaining between them. Germline V gene lookup returns CDR1 MDHEN and CDR2 SYDVKM. The CDR3 runs to 15 residues.

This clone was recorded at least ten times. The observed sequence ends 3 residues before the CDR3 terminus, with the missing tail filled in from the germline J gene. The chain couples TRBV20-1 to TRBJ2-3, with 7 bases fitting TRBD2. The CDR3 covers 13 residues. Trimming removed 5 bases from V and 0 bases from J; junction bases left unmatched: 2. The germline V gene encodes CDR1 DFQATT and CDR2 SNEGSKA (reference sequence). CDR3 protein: CSAVSGSTDTQYF. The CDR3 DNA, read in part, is TGCAGTGCTGTTAGCGGGAGCACAGATACG.

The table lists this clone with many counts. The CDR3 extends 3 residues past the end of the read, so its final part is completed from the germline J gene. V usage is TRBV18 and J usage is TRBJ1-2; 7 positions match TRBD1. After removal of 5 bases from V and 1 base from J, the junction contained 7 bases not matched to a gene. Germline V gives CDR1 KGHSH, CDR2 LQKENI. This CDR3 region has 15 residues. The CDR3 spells CASSITTGSNYGYTF. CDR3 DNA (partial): TGTGCCAGCTCAATAACGACAGGGAGTAACTATGGC.

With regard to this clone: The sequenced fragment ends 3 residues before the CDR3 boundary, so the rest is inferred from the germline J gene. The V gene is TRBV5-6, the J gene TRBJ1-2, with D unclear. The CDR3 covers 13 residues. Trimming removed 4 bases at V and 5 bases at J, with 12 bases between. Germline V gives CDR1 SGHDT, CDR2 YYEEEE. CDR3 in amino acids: CASSPGVVYGYTF. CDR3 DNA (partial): TGTGCCAGCAGCCCCGGGGTAGTATATGGC.

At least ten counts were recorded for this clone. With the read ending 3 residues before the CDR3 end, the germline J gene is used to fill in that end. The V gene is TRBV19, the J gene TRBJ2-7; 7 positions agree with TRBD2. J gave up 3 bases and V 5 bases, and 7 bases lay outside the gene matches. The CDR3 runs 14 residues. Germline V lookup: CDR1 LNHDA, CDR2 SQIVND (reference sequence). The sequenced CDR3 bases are TGTGCCAGTAGTCCGTTGGGGGGGGACTACGAG. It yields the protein CASSPLGGDYE. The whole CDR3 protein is CASSPLGGDYEQYF.

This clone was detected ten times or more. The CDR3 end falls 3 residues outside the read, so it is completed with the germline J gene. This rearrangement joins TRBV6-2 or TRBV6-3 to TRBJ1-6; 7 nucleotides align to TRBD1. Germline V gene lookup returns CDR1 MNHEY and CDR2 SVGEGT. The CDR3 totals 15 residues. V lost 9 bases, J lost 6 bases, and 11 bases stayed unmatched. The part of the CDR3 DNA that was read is TGTGCCAGTACACCGGGACAGCAATTTAATTCACCC. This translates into CASTPGQQFNSP. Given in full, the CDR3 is CASTPGQQFNSPLHF.

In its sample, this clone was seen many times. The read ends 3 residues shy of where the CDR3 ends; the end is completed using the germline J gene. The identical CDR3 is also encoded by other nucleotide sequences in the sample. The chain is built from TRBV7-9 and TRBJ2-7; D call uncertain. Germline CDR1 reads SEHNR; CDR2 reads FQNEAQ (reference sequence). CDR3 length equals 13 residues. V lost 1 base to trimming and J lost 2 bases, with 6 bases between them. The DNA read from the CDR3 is TGTGCCAGCAGCTTAGAAGGGCCCTACGAG. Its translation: CASSLEGPYE. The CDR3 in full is CASSLEGPYEQYF.

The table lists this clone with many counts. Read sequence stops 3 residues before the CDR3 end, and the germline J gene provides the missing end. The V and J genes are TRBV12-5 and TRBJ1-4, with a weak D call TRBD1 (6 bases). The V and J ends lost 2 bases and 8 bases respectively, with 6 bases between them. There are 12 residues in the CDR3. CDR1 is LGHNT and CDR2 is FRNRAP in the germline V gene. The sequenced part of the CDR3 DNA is TGTGCTAGTGGTTTGACAGGGGAAAAA. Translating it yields CASGLTGEK. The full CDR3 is CASGLTGEKLFF.

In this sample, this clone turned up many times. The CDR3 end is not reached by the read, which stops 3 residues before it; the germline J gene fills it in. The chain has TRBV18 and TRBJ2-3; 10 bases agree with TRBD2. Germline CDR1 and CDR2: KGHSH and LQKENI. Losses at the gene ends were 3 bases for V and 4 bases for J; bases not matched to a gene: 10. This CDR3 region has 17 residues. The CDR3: CASSPPNSGRSPDTQYF. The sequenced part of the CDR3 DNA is TGTGCCAGCTCACCCCCGAATAGCGGGAGGTCCCCAGATACG.

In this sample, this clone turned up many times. The sequenced part of the CDR3 DNA is TGCAGCGTGGGTATAGCGGCCAGCACAGATACG. Amino acids: CSVGIAASTDT. The entire CDR3 protein is CSVGIAASTDTQYF. The chain recombines TRBV29-1 with TRBJ2-3, with a tentative D call TRBD2 (6 bases). The read halts 3 residues ahead of the CDR3 end, with the missing end drawn from the germline J gene. The V and J ends lost 6 bases and 0 bases respectively, with 13 bases between them. The CDR3 extends over 14 amino acids. Germline CDR1 reads SQVTM; CDR2 reads ANQGSEA.

CDR3 DNA (partial): TGTGCCAGCAACCCCGAGGGGACACCGAGCGGGGAG. This sequence encodes CASNPEGTPSGE. The CDR3, in full, reads CASNPEGTPSGELFF. V usage is TRBV5-5 and J usage is TRBJ2-2; maybe TRBD1 (6 bases). The sequenced fragment ends 3 residues before the CDR3 boundary, so the rest is inferred from the germline J gene. V was shortened by 6 bases and J by 7 bases, with 19 bases between the two germline ends. This CDR3 comprises 15 residues. From germline, CDR1 is SGHKS and CDR2 YYEKEE (reference sequence). Filled out from reference TRBV5-5 and TRBJ2-2, the complete variable domain reads DAGVTQSPTHLIKTRGQQVTLRCSPISGHKSVSWYQQVLGQGPQFIFQYYEKEERGRGNFPDRFSARQFPNYSSELNVNALLLGDSALYLCASNPEGTPSGELFFGEGSRLTVL.